This section outlines one TCR beta chain sequence together with its context. This sample was taken from a study of blood T cell repertoires in COVID-19. Study overall: PBMCs, B-cell-depleted T cells, or T cells were the source of the cDNA or gDNA that made up the material.

The CDR3 sequence is 11 residues long. The V gene's germline CDR1 is LGHNA and CDR2 YNFKEQ. V lost 4 bases to trimming and J lost 5 bases, with 5 bases between them. Study processing details: Reference gene primer amplification yielded estimated nucleated cell counts. Here immunoSEQ multiplex PCR was the method, and the copy in TCRdb shows in-frame clones only, minus some. Clonal size and the V and J genes are those of that table, whereas D and trimming came from the DNA. Of 150,000 to 200,000 clones in the sample, roughly 80% were seen once. This chain connects TRBV4-2 to TRBJ1-2; D gene unclear. Sequences were obtained from peripheral blood. This receptor was taken from a man in his 70s with acute or convalescent COVID-19. CDR3 nucleotide sequence: TGTGCCAGCAGCCCCGGTTATGGCTACACCTTC. This codes for CASSPGYGYTF.